This T cell receptor (beta chain) was sequenced for a study of graft-versus-host responses after intestinal transplantation. The CDR3 is 13 residues long. The ends lost 5 bases at V and 4 bases at J; junction bases unmatched: 0. The germline CDR1 and CDR2 sequences are MRHNA and SNTAGT. Sequencing used immunoSEQ multiplex PCR; TCRdb keeps in-frame clones, though not all of them. Among roughly 69,000 clones listed, 90% were seen once. With respect to this clone: What it recognizes is unknown.

The sequenced sample was unstimulated CD8+ T cells sorted from spleen or lymph node cells, obtained before transplant. The receptor was derived from a human donor who was the organ donor for an intestinal transplant. This chain joins TRBV6-4 and TRBJ2-2; the match to TRBD2 covers 8 bases. This chain's CDR3 is CASSSGSTGELFF. In DNA form, the CDR3 reads TGTGCCAGCAGTAGCGGGAGCACCGGGGAGCTGTTTTTT.